This T cell receptor beta chain appears in the sequencing data of a study of a mutant IDH1 vaccine in newly diagnosed glioma. Looking at the study overall: Mean patient age was approximately 39 years; 62.5% were male and roughly 38% female.

TCRdb's table, derived via immunoSEQ multiplex PCR, lists solely in-frame clones and lacks some. The table records 92,000 or so clones, 82% of them present only once. V gave up 5 bases and J gave up 0 bases, with 10 bases separating them. This CDR3 comprises 14 residues. Germline assignment: CDR1 MNHNY and CDR2 SVGAGI (reference sequence). Time point here: baseline, week 1 (first vaccination visit). Regarding treatment: pre-vaccination baseline after standard-of-care therapy. This receptor was identified in a man in his forties or fifties with glioma. Some clones in this sample may be carry-over from other donors' samples. Source: PBMCs, taken from a glioma patient treated with radiotherapy, temozolomide or both. The chain employs TRBV6-6 and TRBJ2-5; no reliable D call. CDR3 sequence: CASSRGPNQETQYF. In DNA form, the CDR3 reads TGTGCCAGCAGTCGCGGACCGAACCAAGAGACCCAGTACTTC.